The clone carrying this T cell receptor (beta chain) showed up many times. The data derive from a study of regulatory T cells in long-lasting Graves disease. Time point described: newly diagnosed GD, antithyroid drugs for less than 3 months. PBMCs provided the RNA from which the TCR library was made. To make TCR beta libraries, researchers used iRepertoire HTBI primers and Arm-PCR of CDR3 regions. TCRdb redid the calling of the multiplex PCR reads with MiXCR, one entry per CDR3 protein. The sample shows about 540,000 distinct CDR3 sequences, about 14% of them seen only once. The CDR3 has 13 amino acids. Trimming cost V 2 bases and J 2 bases, with 6 bases left between them. CDR1 and CDR2 (germline): SGHTA, FQGTGA. The same data also went into a second study, on T cells in Graves' hyperthyroidism and ophthalmopathy. This second study notes: The HTBI primer set served for first-round RT-PCR of the TCR CDR3.

This clonotype originated in a man aged 25 to 45 with Graves disease. The specimen comprised peripheral blood mononuclear cells (PBMCs), sampled at new diagnosis, from a patient treated with antithyroid drugs. The rearrangement links TRBV7-3 to TRBJ2-5; D is unresolved. The CDR3, as DNA: TGTGCCAGCAGCTTATCGCAGCAAGAGACCCAGTACTTC. This sequence encodes CASSLSQQETQYF. Using reference TRBV7-3 and TRBJ2-5 for the parts outside the CDR3, the full variable domain is GAGVSQTPSNKVTEKGKYVELRCDPISGHTALYWYRQSLGQGPEFLIYFQGTGAADDSGLPNDRFFAVRPEGSVSTLKIQRTERGDSAVYLCASSLSQQETQYFGPGTRLLVL.